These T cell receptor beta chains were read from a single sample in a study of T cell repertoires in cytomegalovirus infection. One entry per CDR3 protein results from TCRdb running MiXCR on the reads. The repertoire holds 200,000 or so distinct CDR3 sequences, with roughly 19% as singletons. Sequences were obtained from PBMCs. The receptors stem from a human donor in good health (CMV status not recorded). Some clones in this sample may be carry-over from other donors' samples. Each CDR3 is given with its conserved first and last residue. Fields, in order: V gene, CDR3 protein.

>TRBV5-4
CASSSEPASEETQYF
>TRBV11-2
CASSLDAGQRQFF
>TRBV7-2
CASSLERFRAYEQYF
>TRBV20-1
CSARFPGNGEQYF
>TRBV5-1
CASSLSRGRRESQYF
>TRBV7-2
CASRQSGNTEAFF
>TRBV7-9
CASRAPGQGPVNTEAFF
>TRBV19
CASSIRQGAEAFF
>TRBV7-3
CASSLERNTGELFF
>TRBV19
CASSPRQDLEKLFF
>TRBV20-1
CSARDHLQHSGNEQFF
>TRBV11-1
CASSPRAGTGAEDTQYF
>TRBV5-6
CASSRRGTYEQYF
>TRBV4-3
CASSQDYSGANVLTF
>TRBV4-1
CASSQVFGGRWGSYNEQFF
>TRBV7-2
CASSLRTQETQYF
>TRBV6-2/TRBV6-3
CASRAGEESYEQYF